This paragraph covers one T cell receptor (beta chain) sequence. The data are from a study of T cell changes during pregnancy in multiple sclerosis. The data were produced by immunoSEQ multiplex PCR, yet TCRdb's version contains in-frame clones alone and is incomplete. The sample lists around 80,000 clones; 90% to 95% were seen once. V gave up 4 bases and J gave up 4 bases, with 11 bases separating them. Germline V CDR1 and CDR2: SGHTA, FQGNSA. This CDR3 has 13 residues. The sequence was collected from a female donor with multiple sclerosis, enrolled in a pregnancy study. The material sequenced was peripheral blood, taken before pregnancy. The J gene is TRBJ2-7, the V gene TRBV7-2, with D possibly matching TRBD2 (5 bases). The CDR3 loop is CASSSQLGYEQYF. The DNA for the CDR3 is TGTGCCAGCAGCTCCCAACTAGGGTACGAGCAGTACTTC.